This entry concerns a single T cell receptor beta chain. This sample is drawn from a study of blood T cell repertoires in COVID-19. Germline lookup yields CDR1 SEHNR and CDR2 FQNEAQ (reference sequence). Trimming left V 3 bases short and J 4 bases short, with 12 bases between. The CDR3 extends over 14 amino acids. Recruitment covered about two dozen US areas and drew participants whose ages spanned 18 to 89 years. Assignment of participants to cohorts was predicated upon participant-reported clinical history. Two negative PCRs, clearance, or symptom resolution characterized the recovered Cohort 3 donors. Original processing notes: By means of reference gene primer amplification, nucleated cell counts were estimated. Only in-frame clones appear in the TCRdb table, and some are missing; sequencing was by immunoSEQ multiplex PCR. V and J calls and clone size are as listed in that table; D and trimming were resolved from the DNA. The table shows about 270,000 clones, with 85% to 90% occurring only once.

The clonotype originates from a man between 18 and 29 years old who had recovered from COVID-19. The chain has TRBV7-9 and TRBJ1-1; TRBD1 is a possible D gene (5 bases). The sample comprised PBMCs or T cells enriched from blood (not recorded which). The CDR3, as DNA: TGTGCCAGCAGCTTGCAGGGCGGGGGCACTGAAGCTTTCTTT. It codes for CASSLQGGGTEAFF.